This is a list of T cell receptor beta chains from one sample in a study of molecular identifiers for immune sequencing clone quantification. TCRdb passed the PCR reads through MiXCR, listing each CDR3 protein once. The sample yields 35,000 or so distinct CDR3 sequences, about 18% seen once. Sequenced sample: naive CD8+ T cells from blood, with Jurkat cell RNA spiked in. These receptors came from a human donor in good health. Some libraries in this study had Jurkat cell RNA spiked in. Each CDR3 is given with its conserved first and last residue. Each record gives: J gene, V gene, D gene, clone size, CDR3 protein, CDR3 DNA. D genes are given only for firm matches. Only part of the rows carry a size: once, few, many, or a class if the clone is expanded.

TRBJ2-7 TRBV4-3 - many CASSQAQAYEQYF TGCGCCAGCAGCCAAGCACAGGCCTACGAGCAGTACTTC
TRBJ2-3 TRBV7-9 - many CASSPLAFVTDTQYF TGTGCCAGCAGCCCCCTAGCGTTTGTCACAGATACGCAGTATTTT
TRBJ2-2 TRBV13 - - CASSLNYPLNTGELFF TGTGCCAGCAGCTTAAATTACCCTCTGAACACCGGGGAGCTGTTTTTT
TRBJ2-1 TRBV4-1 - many CASSQEQGTYNEQFF TGCGCCAGCAGCCAAGAACAGGGTACCTACAATGAGCAGTTCTTC
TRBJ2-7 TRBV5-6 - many CASSPGESSYEQYF TGTGCCAGCAGCCCCGGGGAGAGCTCCTACGAGCAGTACTTC
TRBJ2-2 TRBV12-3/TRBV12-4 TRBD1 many CASSLPGQGIGELFF TGTGCCAGCAGTCTTCCGGGACAGGGAATCGGGGAGCTGTTTTTT
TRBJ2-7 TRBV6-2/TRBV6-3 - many CASSYARVGDEQYF TGTGCCAGCAGTTACGCCAGGGTGGGCGACGAGCAGTACTTC
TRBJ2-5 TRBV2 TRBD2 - CASSERPSFSGGLQETQYF TGTGCCAGCAGTGAACGACCAAGTTTCAGCGGGGGGTTACAAGAGACCCAGTACTTC
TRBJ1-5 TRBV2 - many CASTTGSQPQHF TGTGCCAGCACCACAGGGTCCCAGCCCCAGCATTTT
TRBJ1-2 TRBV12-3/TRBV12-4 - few CASSLGPAYGYTF TGTGCCAGCAGTCTGGGCCCTGCCTATGGCTACACCTTC
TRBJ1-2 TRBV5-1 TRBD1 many CASSSDRVGGYGYTF TGCGCCAGCAGCTCCGACAGGGTTGGAGGCTATGGCTACACCTTC
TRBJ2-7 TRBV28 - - CASSFSLLSYEQYF TGTGCCAGCAGTTTTAGCTTACTCTCCTACGAGCAGTACTTC
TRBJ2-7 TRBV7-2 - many CASSLERRDHIYEQYF TGTGCCAGCAGCTTAGAAAGGAGGGACCATATTTACGAGCAGTACTTC
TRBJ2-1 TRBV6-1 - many CASSGRGGYNEQFF TGTGCCAGCTCAGGCAGGGGGGGGTACAATGAGCAGTTCTTC
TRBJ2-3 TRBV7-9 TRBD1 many CASSLEQGEDTQYF TGTGCCAGCAGCTTAGAACAGGGGGAGGATACGCAGTATTTT
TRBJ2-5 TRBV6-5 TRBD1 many CASSIIGQAQETQYF TGTGCCAGCAGTATCATCGGACAGGCGCAAGAGACCCAGTACTTC